This T cell receptor beta chain was obtained from a study of cytomegalovirus exposure and HLA in healthy donors. Study information: In an earlier analysis, 117 million unique TCR beta sequences were found from approximately 190 million T cells. Study-wide points: In a later analysis, common viral pathogens appeared linked to several of the most significant clusters. The analysis excluded some indistinguishable V segments, including TRBV6-2 and TRBV6-3.

PCR amplification relied on 60 Vbeta primers (plus 13 Jbeta primers). The assay was immunoSEQ multiplex PCR, and TCRdb's table has in-frame clones only and misses some. The data hold about 140,000 clones, with roughly 68% observed a single time. V was pared by 3 bases and J by 0 bases, with 6 bases of the junction left unmatched. The CDR3 runs to 18 residues. The germline CDR1 and CDR2 sequences are MDHEN and SYDVKM. About this clone itself: What it binds is unknown.

These donors, healthy bone marrow donors, were studied. The chain uses TRBV28 and TRBJ2-1; 12 bases map to TRBD2. The sample comprised PBMCs. The source is a man between 60 and 75 years old in good health and CMV-seronegative. As DNA, the CDR3 is TGTGCCAGCAGTTTGTCCGGACTAGCGGGGCTCTCCTACAATGAGCAGTTCTTC. Translation gives CASSLSGLAGLSYNEQFF.